The 17 T cell receptor beta chains below come from one sample, sequenced in a study of blood T cell repertoires in COVID-19. Profiling relied on immunoSEQ multiplex PCR, and the TCRdb table lists in-frame clones only, not all of them. The profile shows approximately 530,000 clones, roughly 89% of them singletons. The sequenced sample was peripheral blood. The receptors were sampled from a woman in her 50s with COVID-19, enrolled during active disease.

The V call is TRBV19, the J call TRBJ2-5, with 8 bases fitting TRBD2. Germline V gives CDR1 LNHDA, CDR2 SQIVND (reference sequence). J lost 5 bases, V lost 3 bases, and 8 bases had no gene match. The CDR3 consists of 15 residues. The CDR3 region has the DNA TGTGCCAGTAGTATCGCCCAACCGGGAGGGGAGACCCAGTACTTC. Protein: CASSIAQPGGETQYF.

The chain carries TRBV4-1 and TRBJ1-5, with 8 nucleotides matching TRBD1. Germline V CDR1 and CDR2: MGHRA, YSYEKL. The length of the CDR3 is 15 residues. Trimming removed 0 bases from V and 6 bases from J; junction bases left unmatched: 4. Here the CDR3 DNA reads TGCGCCAGCAGCCAAGATCCAGGGGGCAGTCAGCCCCAGCATTTT. Protein: CASSQDPGGSQPQHF.

The chain uses TRBV7-4 and TRBJ2-4; D perhaps matches TRBD2 (5 bases). Germline V gives CDR1 SGHVT, CDR2 SQSDAQ. V shed 1 base and J shed 0 bases, with 19 bases lying between them. The CDR3 runs to 19 residues. The chain's CDR3 is CASSLGRERPSLAKNIQYF. The CDR3 DNA reads as TGTGCCAGCAGCTTAGGGAGAGAGCGGCCCTCCCTAGCCAAAAACATTCAGTACTTC.

This chain links TRBV7-9 with TRBJ2-1; D unresolved. The CDR3 sequence is 13 residues long. Trimming shortened V by 1 base and J by 11 bases, and 12 bases separated the two germline ends. CDR1 is SEHNR, CDR2 FQNEAQ, per germline (reference sequence). CDR3 sequence reads: CASSLVGGYQQFF. CDR3 coding DNA: TGTGCCAGCAGCTTAGTAGGCGGCTATCAGCAGTTCTTC.

The chain links TRBV3-1 (or the pseudogene TRBV3-2) to TRBJ2-2, with TRBD2 identical over 14 bases. V dropped 4 bases and J dropped 4; count of bases not matched to a gene: 8. The CDR3 extends over 18 amino acids. Germline CDR1 is LGHDT and CDR2 is YNNKEL (reference sequence). CDR3 DNA: TGTGCCAGCAGCCCGAGACTAGCGGGGGGGCTTGGCACCGGGGAGCTGTTTTTT. Translation: CASSPRLAGGLGTGELFF.

This clone was observed once. J is TRBJ1-1 and V is TRBV3-1 (or the pseudogene TRBV3-2); 10 positions match TRBD1. In germline, CDR1 is LGHDT, CDR2 YNNKEL (reference sequence). The CDR3 loop spans 16 amino acids. Trimming removed 4 bases from V and 3 bases from J; junction bases left unmatched: 8. The CDR3 region is CASSRDLGTGDTEAFF. The CDR3 DNA reads as TGTGCCAGCAGCCGAGATCTTGGGACAGGGGACACTGAAGCTTTCTTT.

The chain carries TRBV24-1 and TRBJ2-1, with 9 bases identical to TRBD2. Trimming cost V 3 bases and J 1 base; bases outside gene matches: 6. Looked up from germline, CDR1 is KGHDR and CDR2 is SFDVKD. The CDR3 sequence is 17 residues long. CDR3 DNA: TGTGCCACCAGTGATGCTGTAGCGGGGGTGTCCTACAATGAGCAGTTCTTC. Its translation: CATSDAVAGVSYNEQFF.

The CDR3 DNA reads TGTGCCAGCAGCGACAGGGGTGGCACTGAAGCTTTCTTT. Translation: CASSDRGGTEAFF. The chain joins TRBV7-9 to TRBJ1-1, with TRBD1 matching over 8 bases. In germline, CDR1 is SEHNR, CDR2 FQNEAQ (reference sequence). The CDR3 contains 13 residues. Losses at the gene ends were 5 bases for V and 4 bases for J; bases not matched to a gene: 3. Full variable domain (rest looked up from reference TRBV7-9 and TRBJ1-1): DTGVSQNPRHKITKRGQNVTFRCDPISEHNRLYWYRQTLGQGPEFLTYFQNEAQLEKSRLLSDRFSAERPKGSFSTLEIQRTEQGDSAMYLCASSDRGGTEAFFGQGTRLTVV.

V gene TRBV11-2 combines with J gene TRBJ2-1, with D perhaps TRBD1 (6 bases). Germline V gene data show CDR1 as SGHAT and CDR2 as FQNNGV. The CDR3 totals 15 residues. Trimming stripped 1 base from V and 2 bases from J, with 9 bases between. CDR3 in DNA: TGTGCCAGCAGCTTAGTGTCAGGGGCCTACAATGAGCAGTTCTTC. Translating it yields CASSLVSGAYNEQFF.

As regards this clone: Within the sample, other DNA sequences also encode this same CDR3. This chain connects TRBV28 to TRBJ1-5, with D possibly TRBD1 on 5 matching bases. Germline V lookup: CDR1 MDHEN, CDR2 SYDVKM. Trimming pared 2 bases from V and 0 bases from J, leaving 8 bases between. There are 15 residues in the CDR3. Written as DNA, the CDR3 is TGTGCCAGCAGTTTACGGGGGTATAGCAATCAGCCCCAGCATTTT. Translated, it gives CASSLRGYSNQPQHF.

This clone was recorded only once. The chain carries TRBV3-1 (or the pseudogene TRBV3-2) and TRBJ2-3; D gene unclear. Trimming took off 3 bases at V and 6 bases at J, with 16 bases between the two ends. This CDR3 is 15 amino acids long. Per the germline V gene, CDR1 is LGHDT and CDR2 is YNNKEL (reference sequence). The CDR3 reads CASSQESRTGDTQYF. As DNA, the CDR3 is TGTGCCAGCAGCCAGGAGTCTCGCACCGGGGATACGCAGTATTTT.

This rearrangement joins TRBV3-1 (or the pseudogene TRBV3-2) to TRBJ2-1; TRBD2 matches at 8 bases. The V segment lost 7 bases and the J segment 6 bases; nucleotides outside the gene matches: 8. CDR1 LGHDT and CDR2 YNNKEL come from the germline V gene (reference sequence). The CDR3 runs to 14 residues. The CDR3 DNA sequence: TGTGCCAGCACCCGAATGACTAGCGCCAATGAGCAGTTCTTC. Translation: CASTRMTSANEQFF.

This sequence joins TRBV5-1 and TRBJ2-7, with D maybe TRBD2 (5 bases). In germline, CDR1 is SGHRS, CDR2 YFSETQ. The CDR3 runs 16 residues. The V end lost 2 bases, the J end lost 3 bases, and 18 bases lay between the germline ends. The CDR3 coding sequence is TGCGCCAGCAGCTTTATCTCGTCGGAAGAGGGCTACGAGCAGTACTTC. Amino acid sequence: CASSFISSEEGYEQYF.

As to this clone: Other nucleotide sequences from this sample produce the same CDR3. V usage is TRBV6-1 and J usage is TRBJ2-5; TRBD2 agrees at 11 bases. With 1 base clipped from V and 5 bases from J, the junction kept 6 bases outside the gene matches. CDR1 and CDR2 from the germline V gene are MNHNS and SASEGT. CDR3 length equals 16 residues. The CDR3 loop reads CASSEVASGGQETQYF. The CDR3 DNA follows: TGTGCCAGCAGTGAAGTGGCTAGCGGGGGGCAGGAGACCCAGTACTTC.

Concerning this clone itself: At the DNA level, this CDR3 is encoded by other sequences in the same sample as well. This chain uses TRBV5-1 with TRBJ1-2; 9 bases fit TRBD1. Germline assignment: CDR1 SGHRS and CDR2 YFSETQ. The CDR3 length is 14 residues. V shed 5 bases, J shed 2 bases, and the junction held 4 bases outside the gene matches. DNA of the CDR3: TGCGCCAGCAGTTCGGACAGGGGCAACTATGGCTACACCTTC. This sequence encodes CASSSDRGNYGYTF.

V gene TRBV4-1 combines with J gene TRBJ1-2; D gene ambiguous. Germline V gene lookup returns CDR1 MGHRA and CDR2 YSYEKL. This CDR3 has 14 residues. V was shortened by 0 bases and J by 4 bases, with 9 bases between the two germline ends. CDR3 bases: TGCGCCAGCAGCCAAGAGTTACAGCTCTATGGCTACACCTTC. This translates into CASSQELQLYGYTF.

This clone has only one observation. The V and J genes are TRBV15 and TRBJ2-2; maybe TRBD1 (6 bases). The CDR3 length is 17 residues. Germline CDR1 is LNHNV and CDR2 is YYDKDF (reference sequence). V lost 1 base, J lost 4 bases, and 16 bases lay in between. CDR3 in DNA: TGTGCCACCAGCAGAGCTCCCCAGGGGATGGGCACCGGGGAGCTGTTTTTT. This gives the protein CATSRAPQGMGTGELFF.